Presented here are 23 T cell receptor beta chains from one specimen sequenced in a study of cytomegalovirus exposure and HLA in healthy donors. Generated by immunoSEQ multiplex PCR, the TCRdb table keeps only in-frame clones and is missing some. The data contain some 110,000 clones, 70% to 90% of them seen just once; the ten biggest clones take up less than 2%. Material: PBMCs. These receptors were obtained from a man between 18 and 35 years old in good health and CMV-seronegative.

DNA of the CDR3: TGTGCCAGCAGCTTGTACGGGGGGAAGCTGGGCGAGCAGTACTTC. Protein product: CASSLYGGKLGEQYF. V and J are TRBV5-6 and TRBJ2-7, with TRBD2 identical over 7 bases. The CDR3 length is 15 residues. Trimming removed 1 base from V and 6 bases from J; junction bases left unmatched: 10. Germline V gives CDR1 SGHDT, CDR2 YYEEEE. The variable domain in full, completed from reference TRBV5-6 and TRBJ2-7, reads DAGVTQSPTHLIKTRGQQVTLRCSPKSGHDTVSWYQQALGQGPQFIFQYYEEEERQRGNFPDRFSGHQFPNYSSELNVNALLLGDSALYLCASSLYGGKLGEQYFGPGTRLTVT.

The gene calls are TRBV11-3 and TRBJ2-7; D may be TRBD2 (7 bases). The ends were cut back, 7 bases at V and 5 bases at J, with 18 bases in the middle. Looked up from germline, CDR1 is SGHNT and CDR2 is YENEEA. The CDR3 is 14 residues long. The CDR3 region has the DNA TGTGCCAGCACTGTAGGGGGGGGCTTCCACGAGCAGTACTTC. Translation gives CASTVGGGFHEQYF.

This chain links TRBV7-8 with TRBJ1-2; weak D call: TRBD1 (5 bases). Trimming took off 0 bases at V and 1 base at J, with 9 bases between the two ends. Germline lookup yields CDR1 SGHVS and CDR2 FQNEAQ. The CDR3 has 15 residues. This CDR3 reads CASSLALQDNYGYTF. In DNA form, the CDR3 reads TGTGCCAGCAGCTTAGCCCTACAGGATAACTATGGCTACACCTTC.

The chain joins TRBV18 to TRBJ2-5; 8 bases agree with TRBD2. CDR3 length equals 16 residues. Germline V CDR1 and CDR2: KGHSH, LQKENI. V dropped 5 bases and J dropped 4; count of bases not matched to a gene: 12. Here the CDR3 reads CASSATGGALRETQYF. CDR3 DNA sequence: TGTGCCAGCTCAGCAACCGGGGGGGCCCTGCGAGAGACCCAGTACTTC.

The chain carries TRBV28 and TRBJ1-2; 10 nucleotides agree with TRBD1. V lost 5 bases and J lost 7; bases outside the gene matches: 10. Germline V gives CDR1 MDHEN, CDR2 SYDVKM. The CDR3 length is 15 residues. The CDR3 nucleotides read TGTGCCAGCAGTCCCCCCGGGACAGGGGTTGGTGGCTACACCTTC. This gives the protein CASSPPGTGVGGYTF.

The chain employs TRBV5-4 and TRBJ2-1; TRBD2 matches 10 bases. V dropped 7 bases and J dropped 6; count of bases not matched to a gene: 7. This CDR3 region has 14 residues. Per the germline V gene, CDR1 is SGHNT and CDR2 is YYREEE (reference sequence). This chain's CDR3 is CASRRAGGPNEQFF. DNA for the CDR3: TGTGCCAGCCGGCGAGCGGGAGGGCCCAATGAGCAGTTCTTC.

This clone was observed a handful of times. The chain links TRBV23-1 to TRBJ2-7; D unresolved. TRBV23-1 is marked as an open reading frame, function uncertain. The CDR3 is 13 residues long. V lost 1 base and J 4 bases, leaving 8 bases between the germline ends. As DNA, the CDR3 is TGCGCCAGCAGTCAATGTAGGCGGTACGAGCAGTACTTC. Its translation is CASSQCRRYEQYF.

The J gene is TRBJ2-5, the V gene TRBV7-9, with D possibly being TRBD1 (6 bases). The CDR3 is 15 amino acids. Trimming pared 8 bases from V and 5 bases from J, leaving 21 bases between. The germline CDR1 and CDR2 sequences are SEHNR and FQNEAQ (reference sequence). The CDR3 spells CASGKGGRGLETQYF. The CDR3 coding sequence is TGTGCCAGCGGTAAGGGTGGCAGGGGATTGGAGACCCAGTACTTC.

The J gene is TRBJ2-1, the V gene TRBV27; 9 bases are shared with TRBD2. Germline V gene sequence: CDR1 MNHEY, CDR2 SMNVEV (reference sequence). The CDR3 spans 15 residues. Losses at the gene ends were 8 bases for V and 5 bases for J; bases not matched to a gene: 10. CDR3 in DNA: TGTGCCAGCGCCTTTCGCGGGGGGGCCAACAATGAGCAGTTCTTC. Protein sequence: CASAFRGGANNEQFF.

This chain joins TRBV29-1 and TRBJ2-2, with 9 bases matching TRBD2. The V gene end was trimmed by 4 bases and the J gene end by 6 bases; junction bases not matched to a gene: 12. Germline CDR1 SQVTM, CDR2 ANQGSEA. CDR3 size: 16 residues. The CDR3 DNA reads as TGCAGCGTTGGGTCCTGGCGGGAGGGCCTTCCCGGGGAGCTGTTTTTT. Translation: CSVGSWREGLPGELFF.

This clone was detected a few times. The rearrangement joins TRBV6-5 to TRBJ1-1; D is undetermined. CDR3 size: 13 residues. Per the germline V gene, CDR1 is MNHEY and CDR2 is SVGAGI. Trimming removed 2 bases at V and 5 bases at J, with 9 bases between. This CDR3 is CASSYTEKTEAFF. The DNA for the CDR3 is TGTGCCAGCAGTTACACGGAGAAGACTGAAGCTTTCTTT.

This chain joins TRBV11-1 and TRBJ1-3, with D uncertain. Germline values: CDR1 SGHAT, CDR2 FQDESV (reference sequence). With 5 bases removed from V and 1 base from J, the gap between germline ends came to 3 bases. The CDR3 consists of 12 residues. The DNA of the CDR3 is TGTGCCAGCAGCCCGTCTGGAAACACCATATATTTT. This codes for CASSPSGNTIYF.

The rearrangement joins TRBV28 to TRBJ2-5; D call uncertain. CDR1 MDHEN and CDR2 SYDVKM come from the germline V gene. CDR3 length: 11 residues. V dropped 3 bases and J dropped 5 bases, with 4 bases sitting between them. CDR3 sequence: CASSFRETQYF. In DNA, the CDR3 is TGTGCCAGCAGTTTCCGGGAGACCCAGTACTTC.

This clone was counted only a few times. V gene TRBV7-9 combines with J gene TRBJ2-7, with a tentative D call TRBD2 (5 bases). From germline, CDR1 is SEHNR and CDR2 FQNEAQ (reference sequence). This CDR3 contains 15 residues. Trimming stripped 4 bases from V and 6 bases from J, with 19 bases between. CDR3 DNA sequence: TGTGCCAGCAGCTCACCAATATCGGACTTTATCGAGCAGTACTTC. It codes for CASSSPISDFIEQYF.

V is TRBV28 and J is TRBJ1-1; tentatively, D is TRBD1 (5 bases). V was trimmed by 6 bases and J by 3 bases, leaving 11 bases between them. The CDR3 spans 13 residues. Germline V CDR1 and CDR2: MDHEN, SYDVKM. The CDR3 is CASRPGMYTEAFF. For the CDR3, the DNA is TGTGCCAGCAGGCCAGGGATGTACACTGAAGCTTTCTTT.

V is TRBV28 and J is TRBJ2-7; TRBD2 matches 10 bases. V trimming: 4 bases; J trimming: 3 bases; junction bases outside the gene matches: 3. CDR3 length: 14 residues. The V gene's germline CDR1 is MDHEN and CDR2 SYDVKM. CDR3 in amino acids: CASSYRLAGYEQYF. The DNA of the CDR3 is TGTGCCAGCAGTTACAGACTAGCGGGCTACGAGCAGTACTTC.

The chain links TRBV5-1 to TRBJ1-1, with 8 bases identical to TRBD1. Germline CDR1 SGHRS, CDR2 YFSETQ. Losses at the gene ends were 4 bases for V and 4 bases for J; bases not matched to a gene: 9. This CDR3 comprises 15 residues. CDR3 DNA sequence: TGCGCCAGCAGCATAAGGACAGGGCAACCCACTGAAGCTTTCTTT. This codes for CASSIRTGQPTEAFF.

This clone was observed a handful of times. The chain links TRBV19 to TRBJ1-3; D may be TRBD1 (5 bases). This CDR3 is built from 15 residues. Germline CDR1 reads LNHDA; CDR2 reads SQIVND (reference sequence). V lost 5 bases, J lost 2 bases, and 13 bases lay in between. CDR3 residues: CASSAGPYPGNTIYF. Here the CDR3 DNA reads TGTGCCAGTAGTGCAGGGCCGTACCCTGGAAACACCATATATTTT. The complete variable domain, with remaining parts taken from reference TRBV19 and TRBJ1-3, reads DGGITQSPKYLFRKEGQNVTLSCEQNLNHDAMYWYRQDPGQGLRLIYYSQIVNDFQKGDIAEGYSVSREKKESFPLTVTSAQKNPTAFYLCASSAGPYPGNTIYFGEGSWLTVV.

The DNA of the CDR3 is TGTGCCAGCAGCCTAGGACAGGGGGGTCGGGAGACCCAGTACTTC. Its protein product is CASSLGQGGRETQYF. The chain carries TRBV7-2 and TRBJ2-5; 10 positions agree with TRBD1. J lost 5 bases, V lost 5 bases, and 8 bases had no gene match. CDR1 and CDR2 from the germline V gene are SGHTA and FQGNSA. The CDR3 totals 15 residues.

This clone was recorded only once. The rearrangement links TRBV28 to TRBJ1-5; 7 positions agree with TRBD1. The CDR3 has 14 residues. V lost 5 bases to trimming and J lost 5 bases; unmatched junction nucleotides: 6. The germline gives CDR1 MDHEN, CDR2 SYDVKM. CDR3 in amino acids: CASSLDREDQPQHF. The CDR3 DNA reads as TGTGCCAGCAGTCTCGACAGGGAAGATCAGCCCCAGCATTTT.

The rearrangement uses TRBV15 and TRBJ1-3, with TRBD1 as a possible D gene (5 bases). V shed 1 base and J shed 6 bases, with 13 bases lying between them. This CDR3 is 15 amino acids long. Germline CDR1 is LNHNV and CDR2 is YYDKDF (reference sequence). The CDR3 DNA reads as TGTGCCACCAGCAGAGTTCTTGCAGGGATAAACACCATATATTTT. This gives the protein CATSRVLAGINTIYF.

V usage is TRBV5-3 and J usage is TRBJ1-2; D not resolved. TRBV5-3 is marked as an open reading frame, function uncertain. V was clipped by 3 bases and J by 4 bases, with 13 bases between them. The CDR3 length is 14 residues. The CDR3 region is CARSSRGRFYGYTF. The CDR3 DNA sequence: TGTGCCAGAAGCTCACGGGGTAGGTTCTATGGCTACACCTTC.

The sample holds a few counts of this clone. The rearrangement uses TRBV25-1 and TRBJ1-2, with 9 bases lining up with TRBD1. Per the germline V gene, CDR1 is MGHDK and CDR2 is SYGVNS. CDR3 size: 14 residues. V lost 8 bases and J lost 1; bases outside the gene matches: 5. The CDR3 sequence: CASRRTGDNYGYTF. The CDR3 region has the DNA TGTGCCAGCCGAAGGACAGGGGATAACTATGGCTACACCTTC.